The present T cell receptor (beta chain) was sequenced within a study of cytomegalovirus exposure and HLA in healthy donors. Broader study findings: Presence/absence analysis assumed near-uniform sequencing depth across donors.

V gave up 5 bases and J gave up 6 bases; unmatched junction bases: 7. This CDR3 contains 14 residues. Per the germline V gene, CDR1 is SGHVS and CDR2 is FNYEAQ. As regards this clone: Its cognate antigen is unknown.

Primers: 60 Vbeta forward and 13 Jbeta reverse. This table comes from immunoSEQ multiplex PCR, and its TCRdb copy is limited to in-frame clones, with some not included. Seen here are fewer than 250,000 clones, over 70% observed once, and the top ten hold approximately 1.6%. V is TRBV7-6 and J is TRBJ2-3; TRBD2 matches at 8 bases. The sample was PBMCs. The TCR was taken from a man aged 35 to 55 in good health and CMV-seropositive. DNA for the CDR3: TGTGCCAGCAGCCCTCGGGGGGGGGTGGATACGCAGTATTTT. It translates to CASSPRGGVDTQYF.